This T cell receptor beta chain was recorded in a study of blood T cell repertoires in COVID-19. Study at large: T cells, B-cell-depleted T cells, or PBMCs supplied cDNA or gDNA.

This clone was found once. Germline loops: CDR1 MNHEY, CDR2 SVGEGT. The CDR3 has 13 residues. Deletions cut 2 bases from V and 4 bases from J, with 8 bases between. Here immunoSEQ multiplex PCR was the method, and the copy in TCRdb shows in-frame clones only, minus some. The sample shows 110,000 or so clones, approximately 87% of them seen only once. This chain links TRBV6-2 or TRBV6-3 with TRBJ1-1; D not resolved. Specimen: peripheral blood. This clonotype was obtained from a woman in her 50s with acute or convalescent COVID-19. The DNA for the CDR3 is TGTGCCAGCAGTTACCAAACGGTCACTGAAGCTTTCTTT. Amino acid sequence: CASSYQTVTEAFF.